This T cell receptor beta chain was profiled in a study of cytomegalovirus exposure and HLA in healthy donors (dated by TCRdb to 2016 to 2017). Describing the broader study: An earlier analysis of several hundred of the donors reported 276 Gb of sequence data and around 120 million unique TCR beta sequences obtained from around 190 million T cells. Rather than drawing on any new phenotypic data, the later analysis identified candidate immune exposures from TCR beta sequences and the way those sequences occurred across donors. The number of donors typed differed by locus, with roughly 620-630 for A, B, C, DRB1 and DQB1, around 500 for DQA1, 600 to 610 for DPA1, and 450 to 480 for DPB1. The T cell repertoires of 666 subjects were profiled by immunosequencing and related to cytomegalovirus serostatus. To predict cytomegalovirus infection status, the study combined high-throughput TCR immunosequencing, statistical association of individual TCRs with disease status, and machine learning. The genetic ancestry cluster associated with self-reported Caucasian donors included 81% of the 300 to 400 genotyped donors. Donor age, sex, ethnicity and CMV serostatus were collected together with the repertoire data. HLA typing covered class I and class II loci at four-digit resolution. Genome-wide SNP genotypes for about 65% of the 666 donors were used in a later genetic analysis, which treated that subset as a discovery cohort. The study aimed to test whether cataloging public T cell receptors could reveal signatures of past pathogen exposure. Because of strong linkage in the cohort, 5 or 6 DR-DQ haplotypes were treated as single units for association and clustering. In a later analysis, previously published TCR beta repertoires from more than 500 donors were re-analyzed and high-resolution HLA genotyping was added so that TCR occurrence patterns could be studied. A separate validation cohort of 100 to 150 different subjects was used in addition to the approximately 670-subject first cohort. Among 300 to 450 genotyped donors of the cohort, an average of about 240,000 unique TCR beta nucleotide sequences were sequenced per donor, 15% to 20% of them non-productive. An earlier analysis of 587 of the donors used high-throughput TCR beta sequencing to judge whether each TCR beta V gene segment behaved as functional or pseudogenic. All discovery cohort repertoires had been generated using a single sequencing platform. An early release that covered about 600 HLA-typed donors contained approximately 300 gigabases of sequencing data and tens of millions of unique TCR sequences. What the research found in general, with its limitations: For the cohort, immune exposure information was limited to CMV serostatus. This cohort had only TCR beta chains sequenced, and the lack of alpha or paired-chain data limited which features could be detected. In vitro tests confirmed that a few of the cytomegalovirus-associated TCR beta chains recognize cytomegalovirus antigens. Presence/absence analyses assumed roughly uniform sequencing depth across donors, an assumption that may not hold. A later analysis found that HLA-associated TCR beta chains were more clonally expanded and had lower generation probabilities than equally common non-associated chains. In a later analysis, TCR association rates were found to vary across HLA loci, with the most associated TCRs seen for DRB1 alleles and the fewest for HLA-C alleles. A further reported finding was that TCR beta sequences accurately predicted the HLA-A and HLA-B alleles for most subjects in the first cohort. Because HLA typing was missing for some donors at each locus, association tests included only the typed subset. In a later genetic analysis, a missense DCLRE1C variant was associated with V-gene and J-gene trimming of TCR beta chains, and the association was replicated in an independent cohort. Compared with the 666-donor mean, donors in an Asian-associated ancestry cluster had fewer N-insertions in productive TCRs, according to a later genetic analysis. A later analysis reported that several top co-occurrence clusters appeared linked to parvovirus B19, influenza, CMV and Epstein-Barr virus. The classifier was reported to diagnose cytomegalovirus status with high specificity and sensitivity in both the original and validation cohorts. Most TCR sequences were observed very rarely across donors, whereas some public TCRs were present in many individuals. Specific HLA alleles were associated with around 18,000 TCR beta sequences at a false discovery rate of 0.05 in a later analysis. The study listed 150 to 200 TCR beta chains as associated with cytomegalovirus. The authors suggested that the approach could potentially be generalized to other disease states and immunological phenotypes. When HLA alleles, especially DR and DQ, strongly co-occurred, attributing TCR associations to individual alleles was difficult. Broadly in line with IMGT annotations, most TCR beta V segments showed up in productive rearrangements about 90% or about 30% of the time in an earlier analysis of around 600 of the donors. Because counts were too low, roughly 18 rarely observed V segments, including chromosome 9 orphons, were left out of the earlier analysis of several hundred of the donors. Most CMV-associated TCR beta chains appeared to be HLA-restricted in a later analysis, and the HLA associations seemed to be driven largely by CMV exposure. A cluster of highly shared sequence variants was judged likely to be a technical artifact of the sequencing pipeline. Correlated functional status among segregating V segments might reflect linkage disequilibrium, but an unknown experimental factor could not be ruled out. Because the 87-base-pair reads could not distinguish some IMGT-functional V segments, including TRBV6-2 and TRBV6-3, those segments were excluded.

The cohort comprised some 730 healthy bone marrow donors. Cohort members were all nominally healthy when sampled, although unrecorded immune exposures were likely present. The donor was CMV seronegative and was included in the group of a few hundred seronegative cohort members. Every donor gave a peripheral blood sample, and the peripheral blood mononuclear cells from that sample were used for TCR beta sequencing. Genomic DNA was extracted from the blood cell samples with the Qiagen DNeasy Blood Extraction Kit. Regarding this clone: There is no known antigen for this receptor.

From a lookup of the germline V gene, CDR1 and CDR2 are SNHLY and FYNNEI. From its cysteine to its phenylalanine, the CDR3 spans 13 amino acids. The only DNA kept is the CDR3, 39 bases in frame from the first base. Trimming removed 0 bases from V and 7 bases from J; the gene matches leave 3 bases unexplained. Library preparation was by the immunoSEQ multiplex PCR assay. For the multiplex PCR, a mixture combining 60 forward primers for TCR Vbeta segments and 13 reverse primers for TCR Jbeta segments was used. The CDR3 region of rearranged TCR beta genes was amplified from genomic DNA with a multiplex PCR assay. The Illumina HiSeq System was used to sequence the amplified TCR beta libraries as 87-base-pair reads. Per the authors' processing: A later analysis tallied around 87 million unique TCR beta chains across the 666 repertoires, and about 12 million of those chains were shared by two or more donors. A nearest-neighbor algorithm error-corrected the raw reads and collapsed the reads into unique sequences, merging closely related sequences to remove PCR and sequencing errors. CDR3 sequences were aligned to IMGT reference sequences to assign V, D and J gene segments. For a sequence to be retained, a match of at least six nucleotides to both a V gene segment and a J gene segment was required. Rearrangements were classified as productive when the CDR3 lacked stop codons and remained in frame with V and J, and all other rearrangements were classified as non-productive. Following IMGT convention, CDR3 was defined as the stretch from the second conserved V-encoded cysteine to the conserved J-encoded phenylalanine. In an earlier analysis of around 540 of the donors, sequences lacking an unambiguous match to a single V gene segment were excluded. An earlier analysis of some 610 of the donors called V segments functional above 56.7% productive rearrangements and segregating when the between-donor standard deviation exceeded 5%. A statistical classification framework was developed to diagnose cytomegalovirus status using the catalog of TCR beta chain sequences. V and J gene assignment, in a later analysis, came from comparing TCR nucleotide sequences with IMGT/GENE-DB human TR gene sequences. The TCRdist pipeline was used in a later analysis to assign CDR3 sequences and most-parsimonious VDJ recombination scenarios. In a later analysis, every TCR beta chain was defined by the combination of its CDR3 amino acid sequence and its V-gene family, and reads without a unique V-gene family were dropped. To address suspected cross-contamination and a sequencing artifact, a later analysis removed roughly 640 highly shared, low-generation-probability nucleotide sequences. In a later analysis, a clonal expansion index was calculated for each public chain from normalized within-repertoire ranks of inferred template counts. In a later analysis, generation probabilities were computed using a VDJ recombination model fitted to out-of-frame rearrangements, and the results were checked against IGoR. In a later analysis, TCR-TCR, TCR-HLA and TCR-CMV co-occurrence was scored with hypergeometric tests, and a repertoire-size bias correction was applied to TCR pairs. A later analysis estimated false discovery rates by permuting HLA or CMV assignments 20 times. In a later analysis, co-occurring TCRs were grouped with DBSCAN, and TCRdist sequence similarity was added when clustering was performed within HLA-allele-positive subsets. Repertoires with fewer than 30,000 or more than 120,000 public chains, plus five repertoires with anomalous nucleotide sharing, were excluded from co-occurrence clustering. TCRdb's version of the immuneACCESS table is confined to in-frame rearrangements and falls short of the full clone set. An unresolved V gene accounts for under half of the shortfall where checked; the remainder is of unknown origin. V and J calls plus clone size are reproduced from that table; the DNA served to infer D and trimming. This sample's table contains around 70,000 clones. Jointly, the top ten make up 1.7% of the sample.

Sequencing used PBMCs. This TCR was sampled from a woman aged 25 to 39 in good health and CMV-seronegative. The chain uses TRBV2 and TRBJ2-7, and 7 bases in between align with TRBD2. CDR3 reads: CASSEAGRAEQYF. In nucleotide form, the sequence is TGTGCCAGCAGTGAAGCGGGGAGGGCGGAGCAGTACTTC.